This T cell receptor beta chain was observed in a study of shared clonotypes between healthy human individuals. Broader study findings: Only blood underwent sampling, and tissue repertoires likely differ.

Donors included only healthy HIV-negative adults lacking recent acute infections or vaccinations. As regards this clone: What it binds is not known.

The V and J ends lost 0 bases and 1 base respectively, with 9 bases between them. Germline V lookup: CDR1 MRHNA, CDR2 SNTAGT. The CDR3 runs to 16 residues. Deep-level settings were used for running the assay. Each sorted subset replicate got 200 ng genomic DNA, tens of thousands of genomes. Assay used: immunoSEQ multiplex PCR; TCRdb lists only in-frame clones, some missing. The sample lists some 1.5 million clones, approximately 98% occurring once. Sequencing used naive CD4+ T cells sorted from blood. Subset specified: CD45RA+ positively selected. This sequence was found in a man younger than 45 in good health. The gene calls are TRBV6-4 and TRBJ2-2, with D hard to call. The CDR3 sequence is CASSDSLNLNTGELFF. CDR3 bases: TGTGCCAGCAGTGACTCTCTTAACTTGAACACCGGGGAGCTGTTTTTT.